Listed here are 3 T cell receptor beta chains from one sample, sequenced in a study of spatial heterogeneity in lung cancer. Time point given: sample taken at primary tumor resection. The authors sequenced whole RNA from tumor, nontumor lung or frozen PBMC without sorting. MiXCR was run by TCRdb on the 5' RACE reads, yielding one entry per CDR3 protein. The profile shows about 44,000 distinct CDR3 sequences, approximately 14% of them singletons. The specimen comprised PBMCs, sampled at surgery. The source of these receptors is a male donor with early-stage non-small cell lung cancer.

This clonotype was detected a few times. The chain employs TRBV5-5 and TRBJ1-5; D may be TRBD1 (6 bases). Germline assignment: CDR1 SGHKS and CDR2 YYEKEE (reference sequence). V was pared by 5 bases and J by 5 bases, with 14 bases between. The CDR3 is 14 residues long. The CDR3 here is CASSLDRIDQPQHF. CDR3 coding DNA: TGTGCCAGCAGTCTGGACAGAATCGATCAGCCCCAGCATTTT.

The chain carries TRBV20-1 and TRBJ1-5, with D hard to call. This CDR3 is 14 amino acids long. CDR1 is DFQATT and CDR2 is SNEGSKA in the germline V gene (reference sequence). Trimming took off 3 bases at V and 4 bases at J, with 13 bases between the two ends. The CDR3 DNA reads as TGCAGTGCTAGCCCCAACGGGCAGAATCAGCCCCAGCATTTT. Residues: CSASPNGQNQPQHF.

The chain uses TRBV11-2 and TRBJ2-2; D might be TRBD2 (6 bases). This CDR3 comprises 21 residues. The germline V gene has CDR1 SGHAT and CDR2 FQNNGV. V was cut by 0 bases and J by 0 bases, with 23 bases left in between. The CDR3 coding sequence is TGTGCCAGCAGCTTAGATAAGGCGGGGTCGTCTTATACTGCGAACACCGGGGAGCTGTTTTTT. It yields the protein CASSLDKAGSSYTANTGELFF. The full variable domain, completed using reference TRBV11-2 and TRBJ2-2, is EAGVAQSPRYKIIEKRQSVAFWCNPISGHATLYWYQQILGQGPKLLIQFQNNGVVDDSQLPKDRFSAERLKGVDSTLKIQPAKLEDSAVYLCASSLDKAGSSYTANTGELFFGEGSRLTVL.